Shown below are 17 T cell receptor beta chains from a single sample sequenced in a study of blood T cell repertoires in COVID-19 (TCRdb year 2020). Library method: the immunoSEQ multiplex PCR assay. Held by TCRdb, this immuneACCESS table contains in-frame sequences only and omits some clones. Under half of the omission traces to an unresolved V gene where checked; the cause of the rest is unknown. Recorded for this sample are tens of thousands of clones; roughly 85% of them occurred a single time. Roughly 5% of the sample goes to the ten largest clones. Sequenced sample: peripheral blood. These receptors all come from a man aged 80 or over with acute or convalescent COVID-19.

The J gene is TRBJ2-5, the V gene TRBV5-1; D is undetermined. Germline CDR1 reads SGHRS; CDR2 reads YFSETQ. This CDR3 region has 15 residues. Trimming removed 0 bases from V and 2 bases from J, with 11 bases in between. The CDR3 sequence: CASSLAGYTQETQYF. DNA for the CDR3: TGCGCCAGCAGCTTGGCAGGTTACACGCAAGAGACCCAGTACTTC.

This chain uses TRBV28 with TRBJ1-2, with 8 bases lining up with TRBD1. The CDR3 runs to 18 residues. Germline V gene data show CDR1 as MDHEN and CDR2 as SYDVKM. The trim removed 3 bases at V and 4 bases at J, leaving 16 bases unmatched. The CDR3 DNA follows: TGTGCCAGCAGTTTGGCAGCTCTACAGGGGGGTCAGAGCTATGGCTACACCTTC. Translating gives CASSLAALQGGQSYGYTF.

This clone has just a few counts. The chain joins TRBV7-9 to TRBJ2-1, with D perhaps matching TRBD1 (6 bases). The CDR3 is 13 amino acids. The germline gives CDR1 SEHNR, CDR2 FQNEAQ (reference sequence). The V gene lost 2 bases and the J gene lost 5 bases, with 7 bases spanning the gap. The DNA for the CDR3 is TGTGCCAGCAGCTTACCAGGGGACAATGAGCAGTTCTTC. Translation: CASSLPGDNEQFF.

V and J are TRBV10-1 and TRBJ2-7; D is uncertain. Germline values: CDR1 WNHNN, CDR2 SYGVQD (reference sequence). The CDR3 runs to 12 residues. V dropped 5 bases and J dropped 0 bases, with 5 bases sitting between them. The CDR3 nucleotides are TGCGCCAGCAGTACGAGCTCCTACGAGCAGTACTTC. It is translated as CASSTSSYEQYF.

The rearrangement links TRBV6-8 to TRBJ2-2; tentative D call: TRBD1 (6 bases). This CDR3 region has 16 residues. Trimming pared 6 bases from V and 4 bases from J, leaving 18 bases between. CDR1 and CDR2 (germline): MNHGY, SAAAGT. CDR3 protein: CASSPPTGIPTGELFF. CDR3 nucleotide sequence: TGTGCCAGCAGCCCCCCTACAGGGATCCCCACCGGGGAGCTGTTTTTT.

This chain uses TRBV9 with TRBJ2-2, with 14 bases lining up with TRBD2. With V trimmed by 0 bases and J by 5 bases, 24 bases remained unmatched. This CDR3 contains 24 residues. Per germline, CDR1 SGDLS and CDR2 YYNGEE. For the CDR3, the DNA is TGTGCCAGCAGCGTAGCTCGGTCAGGGGGATCATCCGGGACTAGCGGGGGTAGAACCGGGGAGCTGTTTTTT. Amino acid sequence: CASSVARSGGSSGTSGGRTGELFF.

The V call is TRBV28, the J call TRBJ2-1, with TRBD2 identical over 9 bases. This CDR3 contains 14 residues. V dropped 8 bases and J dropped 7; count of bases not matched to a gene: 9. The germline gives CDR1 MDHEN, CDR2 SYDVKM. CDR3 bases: TGTGCCAGCCTCGGTAGCGGGAGTTGGAATGAGCAGTTCTTC. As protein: CASLGSGSWNEQFF.

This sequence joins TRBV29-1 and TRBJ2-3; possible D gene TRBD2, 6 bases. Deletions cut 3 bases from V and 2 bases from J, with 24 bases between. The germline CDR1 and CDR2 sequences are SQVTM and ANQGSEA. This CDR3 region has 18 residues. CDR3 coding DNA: TGCAGCGTTGACCCCCGGGGCGCGTCAGCGGGCACCACAGATACGCAGTATTTT. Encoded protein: CSVDPRGASAGTTDTQYF.

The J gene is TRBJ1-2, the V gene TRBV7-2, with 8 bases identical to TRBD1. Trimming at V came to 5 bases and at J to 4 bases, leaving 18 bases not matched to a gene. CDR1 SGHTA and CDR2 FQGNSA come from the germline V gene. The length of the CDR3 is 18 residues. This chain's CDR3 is CASSLESRGQGVIYGYTF. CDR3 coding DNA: TGTGCCAGCAGCCTCGAAAGCCGTGGACAGGGCGTTATCTATGGCTACACCTTC.

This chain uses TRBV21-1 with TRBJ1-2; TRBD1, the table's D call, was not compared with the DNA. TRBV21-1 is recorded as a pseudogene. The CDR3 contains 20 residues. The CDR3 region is CASSKVPSGGEGVGNYGYTF. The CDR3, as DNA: TGTGCCAGCAGCAAAGTTCCCTCAGGGGGCGAGGGGGTCGGGAACTATGGCTACACCTTC.

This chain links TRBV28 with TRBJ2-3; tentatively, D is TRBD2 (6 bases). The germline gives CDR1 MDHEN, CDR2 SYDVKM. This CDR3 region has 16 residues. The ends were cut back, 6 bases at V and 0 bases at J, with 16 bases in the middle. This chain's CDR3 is CASSDTSGVSTDTQYF. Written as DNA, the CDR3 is TGTGCCAGCAGCGACACCTCGGGGGTAAGCACAGATACGCAGTATTTT.

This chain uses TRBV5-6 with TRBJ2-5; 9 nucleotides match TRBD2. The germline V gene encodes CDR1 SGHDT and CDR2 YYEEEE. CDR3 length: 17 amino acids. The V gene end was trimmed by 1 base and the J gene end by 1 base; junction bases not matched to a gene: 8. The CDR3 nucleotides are TGTGCCAGCAGCTTGATAGGAGCGGGAGGCCGCCAAGAGACCCAGTACTTC. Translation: CASSLIGAGGRQETQYF.

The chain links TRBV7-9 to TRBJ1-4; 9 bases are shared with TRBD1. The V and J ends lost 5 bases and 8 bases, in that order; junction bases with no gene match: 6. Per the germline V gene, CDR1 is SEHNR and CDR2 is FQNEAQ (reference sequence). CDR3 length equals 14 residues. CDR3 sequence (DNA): TGTGCCAGCAGCCGATGGGACAGGGAAGAAAAACTGTTTTTT. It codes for CASSRWDREEKLFF.

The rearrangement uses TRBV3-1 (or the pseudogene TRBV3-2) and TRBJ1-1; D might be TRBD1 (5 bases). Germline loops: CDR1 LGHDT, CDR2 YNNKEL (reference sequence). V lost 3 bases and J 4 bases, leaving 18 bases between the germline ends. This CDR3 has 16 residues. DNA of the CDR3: TGTGCCAGCAGCCAGGGGGGAAGGGATGGGTTCACTGAAGCTTTCTTT. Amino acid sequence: CASSQGGRDGFTEAFF.

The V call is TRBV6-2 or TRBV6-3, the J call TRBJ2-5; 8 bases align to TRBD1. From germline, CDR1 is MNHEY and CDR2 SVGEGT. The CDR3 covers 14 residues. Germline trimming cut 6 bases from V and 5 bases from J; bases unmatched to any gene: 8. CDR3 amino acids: CASSSGQGGETQYF. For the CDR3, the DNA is TGTGCCAGCAGCTCCGGACAGGGTGGGGAGACCCAGTACTTC.

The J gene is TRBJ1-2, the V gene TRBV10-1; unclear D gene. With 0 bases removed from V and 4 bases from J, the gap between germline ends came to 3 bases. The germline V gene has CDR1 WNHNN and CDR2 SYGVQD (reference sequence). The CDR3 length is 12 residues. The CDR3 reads CASSESGYGYTF. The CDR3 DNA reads TGCGCCAGCAGTGAGTCCGGCTATGGCTACACCTTC.

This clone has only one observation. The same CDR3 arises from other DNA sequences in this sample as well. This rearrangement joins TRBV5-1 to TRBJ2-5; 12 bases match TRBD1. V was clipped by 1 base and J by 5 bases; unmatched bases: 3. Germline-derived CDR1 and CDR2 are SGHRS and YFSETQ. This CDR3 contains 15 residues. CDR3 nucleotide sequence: TGCGCCAGCAGCTTGAGGGACAGGGGGCGGGAGACCCAGTACTTC. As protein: CASSLRDRGRETQYF. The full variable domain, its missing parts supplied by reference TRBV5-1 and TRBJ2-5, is KAGVTQTPRYLIKTRGQQVTLSCSPISGHRSVSWYQQTPGQGLQFLFEYFSETQRNKGNFPGRFSGRQFSNSRSEMNVSTLELGDSALYLCASSLRDRGRETQYFGPGTRLLVL.